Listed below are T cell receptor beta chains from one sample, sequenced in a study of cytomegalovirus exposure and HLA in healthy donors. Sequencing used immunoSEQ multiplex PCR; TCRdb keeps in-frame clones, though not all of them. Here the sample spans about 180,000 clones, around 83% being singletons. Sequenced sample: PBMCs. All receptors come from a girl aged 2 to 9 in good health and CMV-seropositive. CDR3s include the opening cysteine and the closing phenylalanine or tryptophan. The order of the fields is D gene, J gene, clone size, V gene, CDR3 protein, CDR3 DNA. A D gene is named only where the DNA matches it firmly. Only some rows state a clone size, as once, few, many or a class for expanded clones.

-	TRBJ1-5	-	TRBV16	CASSRRPGQKEQPQHF	TGTGCCAGCAGCCGTCGGCCGGGACAAAAAGAGCAGCCCCAGCATTTT
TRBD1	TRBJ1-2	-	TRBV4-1	CASSQPGQEEGYTF	TGCGCCAGCAGCCAACCTGGACAGGAAGAAGGCTACACCTTC
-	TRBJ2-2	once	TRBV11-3	CASSSSPEGELFF	TGTGCCAGCAGCTCTAGCCCGGAGGGGGAGCTGTTTTTT
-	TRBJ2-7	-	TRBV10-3	CAISSSAAGEQYF	TGTGCCATCAGTAGTTCGGCAGCAGGCGAGCAGTACTTC
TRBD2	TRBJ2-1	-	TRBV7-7	CASQLGPRGGEQFF	TGTGCTAGCCAGCTGGGACCTCGGGGGGGTGAGCAGTTCTTC
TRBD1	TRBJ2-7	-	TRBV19	CASSGTGGSYEQYF	TGTGCCAGTTCAGGGACAGGGGGCTCCTACGAGCAGTACTTC
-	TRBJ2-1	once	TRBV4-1	CASSQPSRRAARDESYNEQFF	TGCGCCAGCAGCCAACCGAGCCGGAGGGCCGCTCGTGATGAGTCCTACAATGAGCAGTTCTTC
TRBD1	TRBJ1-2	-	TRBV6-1	CASSGTGRGLANYGYTF	TGTGCCAGCAGTGGGACAGGAAGGGGCTTAGCTAACTATGGCTACACCTTC
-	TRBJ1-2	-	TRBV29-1	CSVTKDGADGYTF	TGCAGCGTTACCAAGGATGGGGCTGATGGCTACACCTTC
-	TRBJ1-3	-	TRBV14	CASSQQGSGNTIYF	TGTGCCAGCAGCCAACAGGGTTCTGGAAACACCATATATTTT
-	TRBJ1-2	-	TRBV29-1	CSVGILGLYGYTF	TGCAGCGTTGGAATCTTGGGACTCTATGGCTACACCTTC
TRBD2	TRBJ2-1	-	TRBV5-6	CASSLLGLADNEQFF	TGTGCCAGCAGCTTGCTCGGACTAGCGGACAATGAGCAGTTCTTC
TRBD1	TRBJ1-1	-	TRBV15	CATSRLTGSTEAFF	TGTGCCACCAGCAGGCTGACAGGGAGCACTGAAGCTTTCTTT
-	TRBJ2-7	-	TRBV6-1	CASSEISWYEQYF	TGTGCCAGCAGTGAAATTAGCTGGTACGAGCAGTACTTC
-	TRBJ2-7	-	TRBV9	CASSEAGGGSYEQYF	TGTGCCAGCAGCGAGGCAGGGGGAGGCTCCTACGAGCAGTACTTC
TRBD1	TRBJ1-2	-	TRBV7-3	CASSLGTGAGYTF	TGTGCCAGCAGCTTAGGGACAGGGGCTGGCTACACCTTC
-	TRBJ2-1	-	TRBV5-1	CASSSTQGQEQFF	TGCGCCAGCAGCTCCACCCAGGGACAAGAGCAGTTCTTC
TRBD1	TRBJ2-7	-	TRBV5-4	CASSLRDREYEQYF	TGTGCCAGCAGCTTGAGGGACAGGGAATACGAGCAGTACTTC
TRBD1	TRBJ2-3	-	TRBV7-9	CGAGGADTQYF	TGTGGTGCAGGGGGCGCAGATACGCAGTATTTT